This T cell receptor (beta chain) was retrieved from a study of blood T cell repertoires in COVID-19. Study as a whole: The origin of the acute and convalescent COVID-19 samples was the United States, Italy and Spain. The cDNA or gDNA used as material had been derived from T cells, B-cell-depleted T cells, or PBMCs.

In the original analysis: Estimation of nucleated cell counts was performed using reference gene primer amplification. TCRdb's table, derived via immunoSEQ multiplex PCR, lists solely in-frame clones and lacks some. V and J calls and clone size are as listed in that table; D and trimming were resolved from the DNA. Of under 140,000 clones in the sample, over 60% were seen once. This CDR3 has 19 amino acids. The sequenced sample was peripheral blood. This TCR was sampled from a woman over 75 with active or convalescent COVID-19. The V call is TRBV21-1, the J call TRBJ2-7; TRBD2 was called by the table and not checked on the DNA. TRBV21-1 is assigned pseudogene status. The CDR3 DNA sequence: TGTGCCAGCAGCAAAGGAGGGTTTAAGATCGACTGCTCCCCCTACGAGCAGTACTTC. This translates into CASSKGGFKIDCSPYEQYF.